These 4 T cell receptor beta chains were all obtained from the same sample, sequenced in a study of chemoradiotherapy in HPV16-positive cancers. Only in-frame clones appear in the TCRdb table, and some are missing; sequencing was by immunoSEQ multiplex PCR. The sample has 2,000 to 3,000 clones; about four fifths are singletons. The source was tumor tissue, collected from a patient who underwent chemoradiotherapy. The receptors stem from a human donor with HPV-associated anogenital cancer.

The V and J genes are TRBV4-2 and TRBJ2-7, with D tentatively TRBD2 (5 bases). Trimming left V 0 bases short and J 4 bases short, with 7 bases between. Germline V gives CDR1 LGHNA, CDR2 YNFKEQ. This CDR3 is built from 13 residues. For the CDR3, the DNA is TGTGCCAGCAGCCAAGATGGAGGATACGAGCAGTACTTC. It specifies CASSQDGGYEQYF.

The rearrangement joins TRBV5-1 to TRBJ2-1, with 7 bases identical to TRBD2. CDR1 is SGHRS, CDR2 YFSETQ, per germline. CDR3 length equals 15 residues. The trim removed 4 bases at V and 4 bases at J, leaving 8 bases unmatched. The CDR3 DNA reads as TGCGCCAGCAGCCCCGTAGCGGGCGGTTACAATGAGCAGTTCTTC. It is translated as CASSPVAGGYNEQFF.

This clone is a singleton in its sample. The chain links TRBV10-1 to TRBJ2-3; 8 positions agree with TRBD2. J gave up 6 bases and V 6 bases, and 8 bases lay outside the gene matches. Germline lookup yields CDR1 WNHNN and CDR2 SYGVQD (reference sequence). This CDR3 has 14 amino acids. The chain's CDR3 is CASSFGLAEDTQYF. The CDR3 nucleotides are TGCGCCAGCAGCTTCGGACTAGCTGAGGATACGCAGTATTTT.

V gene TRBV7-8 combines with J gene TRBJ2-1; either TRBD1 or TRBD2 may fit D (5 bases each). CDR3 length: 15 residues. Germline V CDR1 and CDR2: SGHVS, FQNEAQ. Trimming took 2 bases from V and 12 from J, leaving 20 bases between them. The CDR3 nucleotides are TGTGCCAGCAGCTTATCCCTAGGAGGCCTTACAGGGCAGTTCTTC. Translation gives CASSLSLGGLTGQFF.